This T cell receptor beta chain was sequenced during a study of blood T cell repertoires in COVID-19. At the level of the study: Donors in the United States, Italy and Spain gave samples during acute or convalescent COVID-19. Sample material is recorded as cDNA or gDNA derived from T cells, B-cell-depleted T cells, or PBMCs.

As originally analysed: Amplification of reference gene primers was used by the study to estimate nucleated cell counts. TCRdb's copy holds only in-frame clones and misses some; the assay was immunoSEQ multiplex PCR. The DNA gave D and trimming, while V, J and clone size come from that table. Counted here are fewer than 250,000 clones, around four fifths occurring once; the ten biggest clones make up around 6.4%. Looked up from germline, CDR1 is SNHLY and CDR2 is FYNNEI. The CDR3 has 14 residues. V was clipped by 6 bases and J by 8 bases; unmatched bases: 11. The V and J genes are TRBV2 and TRBJ1-2, with 8 positions matching TRBD1. The clonotype comes from a woman aged 55-69 years with active or convalescent COVID-19. Specimen: peripheral blood. The CDR3 sequence is CASRGTGGARGYTF. In DNA, the CDR3 is TGTGCCAGCAGGGGGACAGGTGGGGCGAGAGGCTACACCTTC.